Below are 3 T cell receptor beta chains sequenced from a single sample in a study of CD8 T cells in Susac syndrome. An amount of RNA that ranged from roughly 0.5 to 1 ug was reverse transcribed with random hexamers. TCRdb used MiXCR to reprocess the immunoSEQ multiplex PCR reads, holding one entry per CDR3 protein. The sample has fewer than 350,000 distinct CDR3 sequences; 75% to 90% are singletons. The sample taken for sequencing was CD8+ T cells from PBMCs. These receptors came from a human donor with multiple sclerosis.

A few counts support this clonotype. This chain uses TRBV6-1 with TRBJ2-7; either TRBD1 or TRBD2 may fit D (8 bases each). The V gene lost 10 bases and the J gene lost 0 bases, with 16 bases spanning the gap. CDR3 length equals 14 residues. Germline CDR1 is MNHNS and CDR2 is SASEGT. Written as DNA, the CDR3 is TGTGCCACCGGGGGGGACAGGAGCTCCTACGAGCAGTACTTC. This codes for CATGGDRSSYEQYF.

V gene TRBV30 combines with J gene TRBJ1-1, with D possibly being TRBD1 (6 bases). Germline V gene lookup returns CDR1 GTSNPN and CDR2 SVGIG (reference sequence). Trimming took off 4 bases at V and 10 bases at J, with 22 bases between the two ends. The CDR3 extends over 14 amino acids. The CDR3 sequence is CAWTRTGGGTLAFF. CDR3 coding DNA: TGTGCCTGGACCCGTACTGGGGGCGGGACATTAGCTTTCTTT.

The chain uses TRBV24-1 and TRBJ2-1; TRBD2 agrees at 10 bases. Trimming removed 5 bases from V and 5 bases from J; junction bases left unmatched: 8. From germline, CDR1 is KGHDR and CDR2 SFDVKD. The CDR3 runs 16 residues. The CDR3 region is CATSGPAGGPHNEQFF. The DNA of the CDR3 is TGTGCCACCAGTGGGCCAGCGGGGGGGCCCCACAATGAGCAGTTCTTC.